This record concerns one T cell receptor (beta chain) sequence. Germline-derived CDR1 and CDR2 are SGHVS and FQNEAQ. This CDR3 spans 15 amino acids. V lost 4 bases and J lost 0, with 9 bases in between. The entry originates in a study of control samples from healthy donors and cancer patients. Profiling relied on immunoSEQ multiplex PCR, and the TCRdb table lists in-frame clones only, not all of them. The sample yields 20,000 to 30,000 clones, 82% seen once. The clonotype was recovered from a man aged 60 to 75 with colorectal cancer. The gene calls are TRBV7-8 and TRBJ1-4, with D maybe TRBD1 (6 bases). Sequencing input: PBMCs. In DNA, the CDR3 is TGTGCCAGCAGCTCTTCAGGGGCAACTAATGAAAAACTGTTTTTT. Its translation: CASSSSGATNEKLFF. Full variable domain (remainder filled in from reference TRBV7-8 and TRBJ1-4): GAGVSQSPRYKVAKRGQDVALRCDPISGHVSLFWYQQALGQGPEFLTYFQNEAQLDKSGLPSDRFFAERPEGSVSTLKIQRTQQEDSAVYLCASSSSGATNEKLFFGSGTQLSVL.